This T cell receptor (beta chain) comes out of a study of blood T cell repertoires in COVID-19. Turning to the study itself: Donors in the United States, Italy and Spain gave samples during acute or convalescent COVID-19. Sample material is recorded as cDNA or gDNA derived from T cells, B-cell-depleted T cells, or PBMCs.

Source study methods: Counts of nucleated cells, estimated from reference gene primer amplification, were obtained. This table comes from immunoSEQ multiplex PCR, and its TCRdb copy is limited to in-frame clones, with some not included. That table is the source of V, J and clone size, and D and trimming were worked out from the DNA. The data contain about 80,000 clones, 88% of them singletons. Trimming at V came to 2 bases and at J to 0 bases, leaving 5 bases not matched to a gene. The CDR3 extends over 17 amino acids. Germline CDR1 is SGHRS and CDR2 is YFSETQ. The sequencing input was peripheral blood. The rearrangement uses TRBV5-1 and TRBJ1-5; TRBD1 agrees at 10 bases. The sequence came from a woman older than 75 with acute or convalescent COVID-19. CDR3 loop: CASSLGTGDLSNQPQHF. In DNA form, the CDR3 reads TGCGCCAGCAGCTTAGGGACAGGGGATCTTAGCAATCAGCCCCAGCATTTT.